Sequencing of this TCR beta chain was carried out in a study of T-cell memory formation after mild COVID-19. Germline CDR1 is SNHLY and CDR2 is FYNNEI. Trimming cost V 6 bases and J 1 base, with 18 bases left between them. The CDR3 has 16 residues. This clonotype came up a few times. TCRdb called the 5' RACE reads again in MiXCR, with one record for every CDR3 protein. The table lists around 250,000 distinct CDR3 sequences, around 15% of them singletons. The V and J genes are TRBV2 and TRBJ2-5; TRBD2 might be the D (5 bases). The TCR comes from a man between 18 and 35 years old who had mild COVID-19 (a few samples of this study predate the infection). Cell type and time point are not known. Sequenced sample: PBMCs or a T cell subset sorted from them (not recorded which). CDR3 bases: TGTGCCAGCAGGCGGGTTGTCCGGCGGACCCAAGAGACCCAGTACTTC. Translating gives CASRRVVRRTQETQYF.